This T cell receptor beta chain was captured in a study of CD8+CD57+ T cells in acquired aplastic anemia. Previously, flow cytometry had revealed CD8+CD57+ cell expansion in the patients chosen for sequencing. All participating patients were living with severe acquired aplastic anemia. At blood sampling, none of the patients had yet received therapy. Genomic DNA served as template for TCR beta VDJ and CDR3 profiling. Each CDR3 protein gets one entry after TCRdb re-called the reads with MiXCR. This table has approximately 190,000 distinct CDR3 sequences, around 47% appearing once. Trimming removed 5 bases from V and 8 bases from J; junction bases left unmatched: 7. This CDR3 contains 16 residues. The germline V gene has CDR1 SGHAT and CDR2 FQNNGV.

The clonotype originates from a human donor with aplastic anemia. The rearrangement joins TRBV11-2 to TRBJ2-1; 15 bases align to TRBD2. What was sequenced was sorted CD4+, CD8+, or CD8+CD57+ T cells (not recorded which) from PBMCs. The CDR3 sequence is CASSHRTSGGAYEQFF. The CDR3 coding sequence is TGTGCCAGCAGCCACCGGACTAGCGGGGGGGCCTATGAGCAGTTCTTC.